The next 4 T cell receptor beta chains were all read from a single sample in a study of shared clonotypes between healthy human individuals (TCRdb year 2020). Receptor amplification or capture employed the immunoSEQ multiplex PCR assay. As stored in TCRdb, this immuneACCESS dataset retains in-frame rearrangements with V and J assigned. A fraction of the clones does not appear; measured against another copy, unresolved V genes explain less than half of the discrepancy, and the remainder lacks a known reason. This sample is represented by nearly 1,000,000 clones; 70% to 85% of them were singletons. The top ten clones comprise over 1.3% of the sample. The sample taken for sequencing was memory CD4+ T cells sorted from blood. This sample's cell subset or site label indicates: CD45RA-negative fraction. All receptors come from a man younger than 35 in good health.

The rearrangement uses TRBV5-6 and TRBJ2-1; D may be TRBD2 (6 bases). The V end was cut by 2 bases, the J end by 1 base, with 16 bases between. Per germline, CDR1 SGHDT and CDR2 YYEEEE. The CDR3 sequence is 17 residues long. CDR3 region: CASSLPASGYSYNEQFF. The CDR3 DNA follows: TGTGCCAGCAGCTTACCGGCCAGCGGGTATTCCTACAATGAGCAGTTCTTC.

The V gene is TRBV6-5, the J gene TRBJ2-7; D is possibly TRBD1 (6 bases). The CDR3 length is 16 residues. Germline V gene data show CDR1 as MNHEY and CDR2 as SVGAGI. V dropped 2 bases and J dropped 3 bases, with 17 bases sitting between them. This CDR3 reads CASSYGTRGRIYEQYF. The CDR3 coding sequence is TGTGCCAGCAGTTACGGGACCAGGGGCCGAATCTACGAGCAGTACTTC.

The gene calls are TRBV4-1 and TRBJ1-1; D is perhaps TRBD1 (6 bases). CDR1 is MGHRA, CDR2 YSYEKL, per germline. V was cut by 2 bases and J by 7 bases, with 11 bases left in between. The CDR3 is 13 residues long. This CDR3 reads CASSQRGAGEAFF. CDR3 DNA sequence: TGCGCCAGCAGCCAACGGGGGGCTGGTGAAGCTTTCTTT.

The CDR3: CAWSSTGKDGYTF. CDR3 in DNA: TGTGCCTGGAGTTCGACAGGGAAGGATGGCTACACCTTC. The chain combines TRBV30 with TRBJ1-2; 7 bases map to TRBD1. This CDR3 has 13 residues. Trimming took 2 bases from V and 6 from J; bases not matched to a gene: 6. Per the germline V gene, CDR1 is GTSNPN and CDR2 is SVGIG (reference sequence).